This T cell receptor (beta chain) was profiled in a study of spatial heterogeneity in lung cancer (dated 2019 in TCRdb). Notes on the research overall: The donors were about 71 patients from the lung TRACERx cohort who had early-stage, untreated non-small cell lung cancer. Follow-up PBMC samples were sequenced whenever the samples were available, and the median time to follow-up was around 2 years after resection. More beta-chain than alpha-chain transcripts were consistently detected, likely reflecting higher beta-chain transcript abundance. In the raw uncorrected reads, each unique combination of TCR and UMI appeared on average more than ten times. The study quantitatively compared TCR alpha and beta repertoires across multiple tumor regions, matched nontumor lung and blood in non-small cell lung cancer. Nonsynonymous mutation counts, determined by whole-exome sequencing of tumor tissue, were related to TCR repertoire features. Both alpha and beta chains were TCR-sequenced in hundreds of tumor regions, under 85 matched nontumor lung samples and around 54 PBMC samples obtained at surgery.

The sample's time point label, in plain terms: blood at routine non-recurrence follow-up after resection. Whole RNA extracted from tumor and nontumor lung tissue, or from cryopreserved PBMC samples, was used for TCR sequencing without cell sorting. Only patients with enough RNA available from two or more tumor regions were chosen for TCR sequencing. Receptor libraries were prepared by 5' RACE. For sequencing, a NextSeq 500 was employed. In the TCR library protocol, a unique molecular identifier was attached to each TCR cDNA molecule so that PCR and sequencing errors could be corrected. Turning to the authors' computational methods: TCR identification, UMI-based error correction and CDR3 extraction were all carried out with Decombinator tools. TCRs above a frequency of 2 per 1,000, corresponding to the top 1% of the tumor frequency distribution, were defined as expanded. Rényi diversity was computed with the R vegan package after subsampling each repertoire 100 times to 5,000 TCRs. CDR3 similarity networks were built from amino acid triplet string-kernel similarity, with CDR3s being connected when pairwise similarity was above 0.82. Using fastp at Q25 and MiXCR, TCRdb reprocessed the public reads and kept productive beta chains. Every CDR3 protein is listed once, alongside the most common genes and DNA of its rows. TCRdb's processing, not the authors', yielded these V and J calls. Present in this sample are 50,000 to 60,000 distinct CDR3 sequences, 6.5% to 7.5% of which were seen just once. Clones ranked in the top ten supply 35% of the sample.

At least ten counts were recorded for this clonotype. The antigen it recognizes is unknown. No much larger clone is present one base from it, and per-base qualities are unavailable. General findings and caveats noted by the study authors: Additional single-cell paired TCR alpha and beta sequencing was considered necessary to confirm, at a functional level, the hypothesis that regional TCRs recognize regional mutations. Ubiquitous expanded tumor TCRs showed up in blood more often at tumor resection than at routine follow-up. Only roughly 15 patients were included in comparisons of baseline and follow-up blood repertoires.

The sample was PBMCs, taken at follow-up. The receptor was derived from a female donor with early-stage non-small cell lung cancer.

The bases are TGTGCCAGCAGCCAAGGGACAAGAAACACCGGGGAGCTGTTTTTT. Its protein reads: CASSQGTRNTGELFF. The V and J segments used are TRBV14 and TRBJ2-2, with TRBD1 perhaps the D gene, on 5 matching bases. Spanning cysteine to phenylalanine, the CDR3 consists of 15 amino acids. Left in the record is the CDR3 DNA by itself, 45 bases read in frame from the first base. The CDR1 and CDR2 encoded by the germline V gene are SGHDN and FVKESK. V and J lose 1 base and 2 bases, and a span of 8 bases separates them.